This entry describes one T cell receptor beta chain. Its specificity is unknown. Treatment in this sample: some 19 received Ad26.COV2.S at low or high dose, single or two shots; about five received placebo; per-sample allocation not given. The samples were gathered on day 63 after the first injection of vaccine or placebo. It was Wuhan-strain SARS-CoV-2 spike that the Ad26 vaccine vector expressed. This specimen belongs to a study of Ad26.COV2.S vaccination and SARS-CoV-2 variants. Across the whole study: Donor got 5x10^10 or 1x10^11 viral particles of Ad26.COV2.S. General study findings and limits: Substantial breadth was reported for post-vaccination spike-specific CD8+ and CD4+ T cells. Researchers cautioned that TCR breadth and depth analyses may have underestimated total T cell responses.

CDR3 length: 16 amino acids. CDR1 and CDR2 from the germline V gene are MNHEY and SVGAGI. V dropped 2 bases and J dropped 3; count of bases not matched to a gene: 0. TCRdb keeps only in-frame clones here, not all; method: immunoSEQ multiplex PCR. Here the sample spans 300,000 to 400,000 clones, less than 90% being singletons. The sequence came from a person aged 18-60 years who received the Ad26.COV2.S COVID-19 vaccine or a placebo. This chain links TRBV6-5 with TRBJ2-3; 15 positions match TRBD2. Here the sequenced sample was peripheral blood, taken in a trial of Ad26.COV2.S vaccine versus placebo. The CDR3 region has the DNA TGTGCCAGCAGTTACGGGACTAGCGGGAGGACAGATACGCAGTATTTT. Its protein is CASSYGTSGRTDTQYF.